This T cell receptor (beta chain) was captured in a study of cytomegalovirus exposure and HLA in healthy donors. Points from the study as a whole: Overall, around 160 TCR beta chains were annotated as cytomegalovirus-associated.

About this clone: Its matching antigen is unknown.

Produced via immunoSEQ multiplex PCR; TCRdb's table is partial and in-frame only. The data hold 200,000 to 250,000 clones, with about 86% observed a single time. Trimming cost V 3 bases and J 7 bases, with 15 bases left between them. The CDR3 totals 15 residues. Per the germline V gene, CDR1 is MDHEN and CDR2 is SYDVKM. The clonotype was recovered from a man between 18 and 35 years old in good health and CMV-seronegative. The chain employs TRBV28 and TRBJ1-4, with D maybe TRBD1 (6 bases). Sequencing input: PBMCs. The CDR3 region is CASSFQGSVGEKLFF. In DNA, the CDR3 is TGTGCCAGCAGTTTCCAGGGGTCGGTGGGTGAAAAACTGTTTTTT.